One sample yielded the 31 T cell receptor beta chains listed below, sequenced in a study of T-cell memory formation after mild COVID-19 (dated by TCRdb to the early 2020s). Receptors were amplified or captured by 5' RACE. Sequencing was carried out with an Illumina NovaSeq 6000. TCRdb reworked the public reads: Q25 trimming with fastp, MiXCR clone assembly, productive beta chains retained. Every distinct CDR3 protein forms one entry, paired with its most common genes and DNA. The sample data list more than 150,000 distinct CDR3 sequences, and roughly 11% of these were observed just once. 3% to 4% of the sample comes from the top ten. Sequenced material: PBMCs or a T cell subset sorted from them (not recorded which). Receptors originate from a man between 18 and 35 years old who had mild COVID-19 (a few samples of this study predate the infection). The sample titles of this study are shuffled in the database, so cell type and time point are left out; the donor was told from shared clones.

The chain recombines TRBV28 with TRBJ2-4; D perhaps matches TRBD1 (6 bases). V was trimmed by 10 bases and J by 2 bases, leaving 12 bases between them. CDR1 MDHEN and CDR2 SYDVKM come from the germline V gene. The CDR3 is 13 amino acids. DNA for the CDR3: TGTGCCACCGGCCGGGACACCAAAAACATTCAGTACTTC. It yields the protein CATGRDTKNIQYF.

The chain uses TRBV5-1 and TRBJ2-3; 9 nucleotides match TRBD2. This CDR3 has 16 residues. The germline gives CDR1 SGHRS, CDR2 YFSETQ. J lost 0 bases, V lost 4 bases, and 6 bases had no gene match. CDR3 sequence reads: CASSTIAGASTDTQYF. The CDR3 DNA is TGCGCCAGCAGCACAATAGCGGGAGCGAGCACAGATACGCAGTATTTT.

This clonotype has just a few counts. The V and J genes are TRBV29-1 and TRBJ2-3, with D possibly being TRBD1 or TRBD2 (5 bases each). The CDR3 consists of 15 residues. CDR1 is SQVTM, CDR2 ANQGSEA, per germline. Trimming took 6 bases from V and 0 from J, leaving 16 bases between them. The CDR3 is CSVAKGTSSTDTQYF. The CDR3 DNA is TGCAGCGTAGCCAAGGGGACGTCTAGCACAGATACGCAGTATTTT.

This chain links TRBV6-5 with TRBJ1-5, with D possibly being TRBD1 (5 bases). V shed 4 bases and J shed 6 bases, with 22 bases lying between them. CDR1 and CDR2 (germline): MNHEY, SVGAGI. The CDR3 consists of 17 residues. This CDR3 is CASSFIRDLIGGQPQHF. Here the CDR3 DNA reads TGTGCCAGCAGTTTTATCAGGGATCTAATCGGGGGTCAGCCCCAGCATTTT.

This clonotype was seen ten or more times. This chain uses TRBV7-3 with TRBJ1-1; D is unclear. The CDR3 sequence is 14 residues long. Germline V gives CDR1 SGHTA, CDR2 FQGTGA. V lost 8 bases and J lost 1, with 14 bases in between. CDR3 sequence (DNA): TGTGCCAGCCGACTCGGACCCCAGAACACTGAAGCTTTCTTT. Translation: CASRLGPQNTEAFF.

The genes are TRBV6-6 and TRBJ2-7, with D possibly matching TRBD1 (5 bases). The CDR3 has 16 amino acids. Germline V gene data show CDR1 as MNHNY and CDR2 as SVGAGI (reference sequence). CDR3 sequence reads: CATSPRKGRFFYEQYV. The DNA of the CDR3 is TGTGCCACCAGTCCCCGGAAGGGGCGATTCTTCTACGAGCAGTACGTC.

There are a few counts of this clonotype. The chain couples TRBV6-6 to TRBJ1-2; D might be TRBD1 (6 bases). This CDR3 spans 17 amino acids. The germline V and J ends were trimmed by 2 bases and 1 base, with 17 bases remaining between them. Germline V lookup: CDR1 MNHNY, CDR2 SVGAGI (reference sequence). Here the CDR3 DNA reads TGTGCCAGCAGTTACCCCAGGGGTCAGGGAAATAACTATGGCTACACCTTC. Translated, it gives CASSYPRGQGNNYGYTF.

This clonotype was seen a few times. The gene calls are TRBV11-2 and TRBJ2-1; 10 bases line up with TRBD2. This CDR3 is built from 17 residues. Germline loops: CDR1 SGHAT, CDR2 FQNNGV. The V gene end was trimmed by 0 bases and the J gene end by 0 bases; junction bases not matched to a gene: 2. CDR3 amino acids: CASSLDSGGSSYNEQFF. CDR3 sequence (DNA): TGTGCCAGCAGCTTAGATAGCGGGGGGAGCTCCTACAATGAGCAGTTCTTC.

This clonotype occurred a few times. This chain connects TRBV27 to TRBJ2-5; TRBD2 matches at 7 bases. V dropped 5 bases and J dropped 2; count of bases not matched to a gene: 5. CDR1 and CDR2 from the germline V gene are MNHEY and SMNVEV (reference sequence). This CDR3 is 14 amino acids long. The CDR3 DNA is TGTGCCAGCAGTCGCGCTAGCGGACAAGAGACCCAGTACTTC. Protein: CASSRASGQETQYF.

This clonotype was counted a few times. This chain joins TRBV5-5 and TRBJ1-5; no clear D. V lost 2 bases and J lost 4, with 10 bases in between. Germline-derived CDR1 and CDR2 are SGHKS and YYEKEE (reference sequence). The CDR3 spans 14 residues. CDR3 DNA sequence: TGTGCCAGCAGCTTCGTCGGCAAAAATCAGCCCCAGCATTTT. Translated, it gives CASSFVGKNQPQHF.

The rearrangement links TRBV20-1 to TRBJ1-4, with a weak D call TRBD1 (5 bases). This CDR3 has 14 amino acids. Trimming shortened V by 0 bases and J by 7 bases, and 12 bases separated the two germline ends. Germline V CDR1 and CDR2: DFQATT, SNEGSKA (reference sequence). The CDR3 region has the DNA TGCAGTGCTAGAGAAAGGGTGGGACTTGAAAAACTGTTTTTT. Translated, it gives CSARERVGLEKLFF.

CDR3 protein: CASSQGVSGPSYEQYF. In nucleotides, the CDR3 is TGTGCCAGCAGCCAAGGTGTTAGCGGCCCCTCCTACGAGCAGTACTTC. The chain joins TRBV4-2 to TRBJ2-7; possibly TRBD2 for D (6 bases). From germline, CDR1 is LGHNA and CDR2 YNFKEQ. Trimming took off 1 base at V and 0 bases at J, with 13 bases between the two ends. The CDR3 sequence is 16 residues long.

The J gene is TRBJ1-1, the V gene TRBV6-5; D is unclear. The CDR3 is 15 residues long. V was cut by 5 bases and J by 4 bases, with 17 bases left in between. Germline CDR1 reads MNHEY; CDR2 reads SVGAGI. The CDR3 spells CASSRSMGSGTEAFF. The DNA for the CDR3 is TGTGCCAGCAGTCGGTCGATGGGCTCGGGCACTGAAGCTTTCTTT.

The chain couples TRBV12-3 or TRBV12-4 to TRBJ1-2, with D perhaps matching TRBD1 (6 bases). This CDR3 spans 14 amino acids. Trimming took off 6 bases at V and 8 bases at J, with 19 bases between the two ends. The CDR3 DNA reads TGTGCCAGCAGATTCTCCTGGGGGCACGCCGGCTACACCTTC. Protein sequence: CASRFSWGHAGYTF.

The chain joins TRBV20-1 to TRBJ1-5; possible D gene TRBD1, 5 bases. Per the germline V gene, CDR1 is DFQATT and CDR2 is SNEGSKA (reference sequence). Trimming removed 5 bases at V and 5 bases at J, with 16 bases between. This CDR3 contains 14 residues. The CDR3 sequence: CSAAGGMGDQPQHF. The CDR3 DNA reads TGCAGTGCTGCCGGGGGGATGGGGGATCAGCCCCAGCATTTT.

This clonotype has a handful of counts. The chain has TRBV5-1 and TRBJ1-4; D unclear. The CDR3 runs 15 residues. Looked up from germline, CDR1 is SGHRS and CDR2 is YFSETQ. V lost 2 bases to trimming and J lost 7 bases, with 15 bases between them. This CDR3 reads CASSFGGSRFEKLFF. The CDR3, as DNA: TGCGCCAGCAGCTTCGGCGGCAGTCGCTTTGAAAAACTGTTTTTT.

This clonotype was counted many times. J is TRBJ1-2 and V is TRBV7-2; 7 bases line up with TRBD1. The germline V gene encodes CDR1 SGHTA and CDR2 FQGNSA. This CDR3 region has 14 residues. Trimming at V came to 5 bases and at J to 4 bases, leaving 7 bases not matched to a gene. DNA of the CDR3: TGTGCCAGCAGCCTAACCGGGACAGCCTATGGCTACACCTTC. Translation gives CASSLTGTAYGYTF.

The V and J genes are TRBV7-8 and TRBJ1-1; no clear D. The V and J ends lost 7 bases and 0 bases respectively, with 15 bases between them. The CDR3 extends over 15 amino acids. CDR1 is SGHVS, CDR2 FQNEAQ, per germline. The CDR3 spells CASTPQNLLNTEAFF. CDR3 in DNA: TGTGCCAGCACCCCGCAGAACCTTTTGAACACTGAAGCTTTCTTT.

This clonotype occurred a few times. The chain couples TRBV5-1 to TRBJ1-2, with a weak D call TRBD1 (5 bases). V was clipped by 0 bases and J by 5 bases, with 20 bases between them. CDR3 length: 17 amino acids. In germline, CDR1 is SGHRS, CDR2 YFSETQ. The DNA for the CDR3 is TGCGCCAGCAGCTTGGAGGGGAGGGCACCGTTCAGTTATGGCTACACCTTC. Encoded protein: CASSLEGRAPFSYGYTF.

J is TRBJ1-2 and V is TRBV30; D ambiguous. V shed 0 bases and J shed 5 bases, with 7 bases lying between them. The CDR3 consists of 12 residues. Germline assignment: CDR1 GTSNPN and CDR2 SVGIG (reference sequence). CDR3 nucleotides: TGTGCCTGGAGTGTACACGGTTATGGCTACACCTTC. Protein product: CAWSVHGYGYTF.

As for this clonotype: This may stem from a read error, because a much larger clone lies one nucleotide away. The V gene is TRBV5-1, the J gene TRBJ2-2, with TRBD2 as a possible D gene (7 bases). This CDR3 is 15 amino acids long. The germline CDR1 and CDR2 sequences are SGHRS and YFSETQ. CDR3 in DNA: TGCGCCAGCAGCCCCGGGGGGCCGAACACCTGGGAGCTGTTTTTT. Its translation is CASSPGGPNTWELFF.

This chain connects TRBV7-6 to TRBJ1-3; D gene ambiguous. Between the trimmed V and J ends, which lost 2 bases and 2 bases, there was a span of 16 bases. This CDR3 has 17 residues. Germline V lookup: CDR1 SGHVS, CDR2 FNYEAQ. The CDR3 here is CASSLRWRGTPGNTIYF. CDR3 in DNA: TGTGCCAGCAGCTTACGGTGGCGGGGAACCCCTGGAAACACCATATATTTT.

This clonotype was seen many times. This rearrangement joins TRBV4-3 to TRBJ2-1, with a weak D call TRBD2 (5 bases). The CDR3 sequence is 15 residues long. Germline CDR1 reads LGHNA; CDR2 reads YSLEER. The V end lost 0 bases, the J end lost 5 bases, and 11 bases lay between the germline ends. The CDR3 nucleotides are TGCGCCAGCAGCCAAGAGGGGAGTTTTAACAATGAGCAGTTCTTC. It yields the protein CASSQEGSFNNEQFF.

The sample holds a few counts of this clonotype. The CDR3 region is CASSWNSNYGYTF. The CDR3 region has the DNA TGCGCCAGCAGCTGGAATTCTAACTATGGCTACACCTTC. The chain carries TRBV5-1 and TRBJ1-2; D is uncertain. Looked up from germline, CDR1 is SGHRS and CDR2 is YFSETQ. The V and J ends lost 3 bases and 0 bases respectively, with 6 bases between them. The CDR3 has 13 residues.

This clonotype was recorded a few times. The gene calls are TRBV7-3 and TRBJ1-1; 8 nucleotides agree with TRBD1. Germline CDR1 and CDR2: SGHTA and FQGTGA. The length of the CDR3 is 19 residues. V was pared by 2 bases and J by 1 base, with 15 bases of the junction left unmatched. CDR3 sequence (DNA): TGTGCCAGCAGCTTAGGGAGTCCCAGGGGGCGGATGGCGAACACTGAAGCTTTCTTT. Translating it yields CASSLGSPRGRMANTEAFF.

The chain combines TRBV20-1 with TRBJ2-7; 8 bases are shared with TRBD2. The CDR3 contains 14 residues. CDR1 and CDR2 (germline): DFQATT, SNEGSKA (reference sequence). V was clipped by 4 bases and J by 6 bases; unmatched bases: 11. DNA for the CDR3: TGCAGTGCTACCCTGCGGGCGGGAGGCGGCGAGCAGTACGTC. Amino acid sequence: CSATLRAGGGEQYV.

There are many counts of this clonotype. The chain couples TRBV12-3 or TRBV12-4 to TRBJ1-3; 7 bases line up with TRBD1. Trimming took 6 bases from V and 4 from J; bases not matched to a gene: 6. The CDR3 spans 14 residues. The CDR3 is CASRETGSGNTIYF. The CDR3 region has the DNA TGTGCCAGCAGGGAGACAGGGTCGGGAAACACCATATATTTT.

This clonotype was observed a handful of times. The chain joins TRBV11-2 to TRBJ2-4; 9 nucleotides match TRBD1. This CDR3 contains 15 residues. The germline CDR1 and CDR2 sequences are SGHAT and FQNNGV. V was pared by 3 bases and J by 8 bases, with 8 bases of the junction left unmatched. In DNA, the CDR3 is TGTGCCAGCAGCTTCGGTCCGGACAGGGGCGACATTCAGTACTTC. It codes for CASSFGPDRGDIQYF.

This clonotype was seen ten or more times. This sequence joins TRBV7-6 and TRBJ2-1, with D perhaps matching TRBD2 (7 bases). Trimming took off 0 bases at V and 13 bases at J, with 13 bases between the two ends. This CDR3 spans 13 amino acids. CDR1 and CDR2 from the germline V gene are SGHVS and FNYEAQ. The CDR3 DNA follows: TGTGCCAGCAGCTTAGCGGGGGGGCCTAATCAGTTCTTC. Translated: CASSLAGGPNQFF.

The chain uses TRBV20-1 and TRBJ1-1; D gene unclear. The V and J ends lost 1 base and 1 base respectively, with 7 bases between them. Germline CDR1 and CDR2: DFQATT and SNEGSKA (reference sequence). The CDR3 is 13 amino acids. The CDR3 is CSARVQENTEAFF. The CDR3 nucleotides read TGCAGTGCTAGAGTACAAGAGAACACTGAAGCTTTCTTT.

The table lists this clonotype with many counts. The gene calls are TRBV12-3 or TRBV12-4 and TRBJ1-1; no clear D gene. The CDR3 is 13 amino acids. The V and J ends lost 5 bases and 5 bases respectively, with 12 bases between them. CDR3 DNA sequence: TGTGCCAGCAGTCCCAATCGGCATACTGAAGCTTTCTTT. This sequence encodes CASSPNRHTEAFF.